This T cell receptor (beta chain) is drawn from a study of control samples from healthy donors and cancer patients. Some clones are missing from TCRdb's copy, which holds only in-frame ones; the method was immunoSEQ multiplex PCR. Among roughly 160,000 clones listed, 85% to 90% were seen once. The germline V gene encodes CDR1 LNHDA and CDR2 SQIVND (reference sequence). CDR3 size: 15 residues. The ends were cut back, 2 bases at V and 2 bases at J, with 12 bases in the middle. This clone has more than one count but fewer than ten. Sample: blood. The clonotype comes from a woman in her twenties or thirties in good health. The J gene is TRBJ1-2, the V gene TRBV19; D not resolved. The CDR3 DNA is TGTGCCAGTAGTATAATGTTGGGATCGAACTATGGCTACACCTTC. Translating gives CASSIMLGSNYGYTF. Using reference TRBV19 and TRBJ1-2 for the parts outside the CDR3, the full variable domain is DGGITQSPKYLFRKEGQNVTLSCEQNLNHDAMYWYRQDPGQGLRLIYYSQIVNDFQKGDIAEGYSVSREKKESFPLTVTSAQKNPTAFYLCASSIMLGSNYGYTFGSGTRLTVV.